This TCR beta chain was captured by sequencing in a study of blood T cell repertoires in COVID-19 (dated by TCRdb to 2019 to 2021). Context from the whole study: The collaborator samples originated in the United States, Italy and Spain and spanned the acute and convalescent phases of COVID-19. The prospective study material was composed of cDNA or gDNA derived from T cells, B-cell-depleted T cells, or PBMCs. Subjects who had been exposed to COVID-19, were actively infected with it, or had recovered from it provided the deeply sampled blood TCRbeta repertoires that made up the dataset. The repertoires were released in a freely available public database meant as a resource for research on the immune response to SARS-CoV-2. Samples came from the ongoing ImmuneRACE study (first 160 participants) plus 1,254 subjects from 6 global collaborators. The sample metadata nearly always contained a de-identified subject ID, COVID-19 status, age in years and sex. HLA class I and class II types, where available, came from metadata supplied by the sample provider rather than from assay-based typing. What the research found in general, with its limitations: The amount of clinical and demographic metadata varied by source and participant and was provided uncurated.

CDR3 length: 19 amino acids, cysteine to phenylalanine. Of all the DNA, just the CDR3 is kept, 57 bases in frame from base 1. The germline V gene gives CDR1 as SGHDT and CDR2 as YYEEEE. Relative to germline, V is missing 1 base and J is missing 3 bases, with 18 bases of the junction outside any gene match. Collaborating institutions collected whole blood in K2EDTA tubes following their own protocols. For TCRbeta analysis, collaborators shipped samples in one of three forms: frozen whole blood, isolated PBMCs, or DNA extracted from either of those sample types. A word on this clone: Its target antigen remains unknown. There are no base qualities to consult, and no much larger clone falls within one base.

TCRbeta CDR3 regions were amplified from genomic DNA using the immunoSEQ Assay, a bias-controlled multiplex PCR. Under the source paper's analysis protocol: The number of nucleated cells in each sample was estimated by amplification of reference gene primers within the assay. Sequence reads were collapsed and filtered to measure the absolute abundance of every unique TCRbeta CDR3 rearrangement. For each sample, productive Simpson clonality was calculated as the square root of Simpson's diversity index over productive rearrangements. The clones in this table, taken by TCRdb from immuneACCESS, are in-frame only. Not every clone is retained; where verified, under half of the shortfall comes from an unresolved V gene, and the cause of the rest is unknown. V, J and clone size are taken as reported in that table, and D and trimming were inferred from the DNA itself. This sample holds roughly 60,000 clones; around nine tenths were observed only once. Roughly 9.2% of the sample is taken by the ten largest.

The receptor chain draws on TRBV5-6 and TRBJ1-2, and TRBD1 matches 7 of the central bases. Sequencing was performed on peripheral blood. This receptor was identified in a woman aged 80 or older with active COVID-19. The DNA sequence is TGTGCCAGCAGCTTGTCCTTTCAACCGGAGGGGGCTGTTCACTATGGCTACACCTTC. This gives the protein CASSLSFQPEGAVHYGYTF.